This T cell receptor beta chain was captured by sequencing in a study of blood T cells in healthy people across ages. Study-level background: The capture of about one barcoded beta molecule per two T cells was achieved by template switching.

Every donor contributed roughly 10 milliliters of peripheral blood by blood draw. This clonotype appeared a single time. Its antigen is as yet unknown. Study results and caveats: Roughly linear declines in TCR beta diversity per million T cells occurred with age. The authors considered diversity estimates from one million T cells to be underestimates.

Trimming took 6 bases from V and 3 from J, leaving 14 bases between them. The V gene's germline CDR1 is MNHNY and CDR2 SVGAGI (reference sequence). This CDR3 spans 14 amino acids. PCR was performed a second time for 7 to 11 cycles using a sample-barcoded 5' primer and a J-beta primer mix. TCRdb processed the 5' RACE reads anew with MiXCR; each CDR3 protein has one entry. The table includes roughly 1.9 million distinct CDR3 sequences, approximately 39% detected once. The clonotype was recovered from a human donor in good health. This rearrangement joins TRBV6-6 to TRBJ1-2; a possible D gene is TRBD1 (6 bases). Sequencing was carried out using blood. CDR3 bases: TGTGCCAGCAGATCCAGGGGAGTGGACTATGGCTACACCTTC. It translates to CASRSRGVDYGYTF.